Shown below are 3 T cell receptor beta chains from a single sample sequenced in a study of blood T cell repertoires in COVID-19. Data came from immunoSEQ multiplex PCR; TCRdb stores just in-frame clones and leaves some out. Of about 120,000 clones detected, about 86% appear once; the ten largest clones hold more than 2%. Sequencing used peripheral blood. The receptors stem from a woman aged 45-65 years with acute or convalescent COVID-19.

This clone was found once. The chain links TRBV2 to TRBJ2-3, with 8 bases aligning to TRBD2. CDR1 SNHLY and CDR2 FYNNEI come from the germline V gene. The CDR3 loop spans 16 amino acids. Losses at the gene ends were 6 bases for V and 1 base for J; bases not matched to a gene: 9. CDR3: CASRKVGTRGTDTQYF. Written as DNA, the CDR3 is TGTGCCAGCAGAAAGGTGGGGACTAGGGGCACAGATACGCAGTATTTT.

This clone showed up just a few times. In DNA, the CDR3 is TGCAGTGCTAGAGCGGGGACTGAAGCTTTCTTT. Amino acid sequence: CSARAGTEAFF. The chain links TRBV20-1 to TRBJ1-1; D uncertain. Trimming left V 1 base short and J 5 bases short, with 5 bases between. The length of the CDR3 is 11 residues. The germline gives CDR1 DFQATT, CDR2 SNEGSKA (reference sequence).

The V and J genes are TRBV4-2 and TRBJ1-1; D perhaps matches TRBD1 (6 bases). Germline V CDR1 and CDR2: LGHNA, YNFKEQ. CDR3 length: 18 amino acids. Trimming left V 2 bases short and J 0 bases short, with 19 bases between. In nucleotides, the CDR3 is TGTGCCAGCAGCCAATTCCCCCGGACCCAGGGGCTGAACACTGAAGCTTTCTTT. Protein sequence: CASSQFPRTQGLNTEAFF.